Given below is one T cell receptor (beta chain) in context. The antigen is undetermined. The sample belongs to a study of beta chain features in type 1 diabetes. J lost 5 bases, V lost 7 bases, and 9 bases had no gene match. This CDR3 spans 14 amino acids. The germline V gene has CDR1 MNHNS and CDR2 SASEGT. Study-level points and caveats: TCRB CDR3 length was moderately but significantly reduced in all four CD4+ subsets of Type 1 diabetes patients.

Expressed TCRB transcripts were sequenced, since all the RNA that had been isolated was reverse transcribed. Libraries were prepared by immunoSEQ multiplex PCR; TCRdb keeps only in-frame clonotypes and omits some of them. The sample yields fewer than 45,000 clones, about 68% seen once. This sequence was found in a man aged 30 to 45 with type 1 diabetes. Some clones in this sample may be carry-over from other donors' samples. Sequenced input: Tregs from blood. The genes are TRBV6-1 and TRBJ2-7; 9 bases align to TRBD1. CDR3 sequence: CASTRDRALDEQYF. CDR3 DNA sequence: TGTGCCAGCACCCGGGACAGGGCGCTAGACGAGCAGTACTTC.